The 9 T cell receptor beta chains presented below share a single source sample, sequenced in a study of blood T cell repertoires in COVID-19. The assay was immunoSEQ multiplex PCR, and TCRdb's table has in-frame clones only and misses some. This sample has roughly 270,000 clones, with around 85% found just once. Sequencing was carried out using PBMCs or T cells enriched from blood (not recorded which). All receptors come from a woman between 50 and 59 years old who had recovered from COVID-19.

The chain carries TRBV9 and TRBJ2-3; 10 bases are a match to TRBD2. V lost 0 bases to trimming and J lost 2 bases; unmatched junction nucleotides: 3. Germline assignment: CDR1 SGDLS and CDR2 YYNGEE. This CDR3 contains 16 residues. CDR3 bases: TGTGCCAGCAGCGTAGACCTAGCGGGGGACACAGATACGCAGTATTTT. Its translation is CASSVDLAGDTDTQYF.

The chain carries TRBV28 and TRBJ1-2; D is possibly TRBD1 (6 bases). Germline CDR1 MDHEN, CDR2 SYDVKM. Deletions cut 9 bases from V and 2 bases from J, with 19 bases between. The CDR3 totals 15 residues. CDR3 coding DNA: TGTGCCAGTCGGGGGGCCCACGTTCCCAACTATGGCTACACCTTC. Translating it yields CASRGAHVPNYGYTF.

The chain uses TRBV2 and TRBJ2-2; TRBD1 matches at 8 bases. Germline CDR1 SNHLY, CDR2 FYNNEI. CDR3 length: 14 residues. Trimming removed 11 bases from V and 0 bases from J; junction bases left unmatched: 5. The chain's CDR3 is CAVTGDTNTGELFF. For the CDR3, the DNA is TGTGCCGTGACAGGGGATACGAACACCGGGGAGCTGTTTTTT.

CDR3 in DNA: TGTGCCTGGACTGGACAGGGACGAACTGAAGCTTTCTTT. Protein: CAWTGQGRTEAFF. The chain employs TRBV30 and TRBJ1-1, with 8 bases matching TRBD1. J lost 5 bases, V lost 4 bases, and 6 bases had no gene match. CDR1 and CDR2 (germline): GTSNPN, SVGIG (reference sequence). This CDR3 region has 13 residues.

The chain carries TRBV24-1 and TRBJ2-1; 7 positions match TRBD1. Germline values: CDR1 KGHDR, CDR2 SFDVKD. The V gene end was trimmed by 4 bases and the J gene end by 5 bases; junction bases not matched to a gene: 1. The CDR3 loop spans 13 amino acids. The CDR3 DNA is TGTGCCACCAGTGAAGGGGGCGACAATGAGCAGTTCTTC. It specifies CATSEGGDNEQFF.

This rearrangement joins TRBV9 to TRBJ1-4; 7 bases fit TRBD1. Germline V gene data show CDR1 as SGDLS and CDR2 as YYNGEE. This CDR3 has 15 amino acids. After removal of 4 bases from V and 3 bases from J, the junction contained 6 bases not matched to a gene. CDR3 region: CASSKTGAANEKLFF. The DNA for the CDR3 is TGTGCCAGCAGCAAAACAGGGGCTGCTAATGAAAAACTGTTTTTT.

The rearrangement links TRBV5-1 to TRBJ1-3, with 9 nucleotides matching TRBD1. Trimming at V came to 4 bases and at J to 2 bases, leaving 4 bases not matched to a gene. From germline, CDR1 is SGHRS and CDR2 YFSETQ. The CDR3 is 15 residues long. Here the CDR3 reads CASSGRTGAGNTIYF. The CDR3 nucleotides read TGCGCCAGCAGCGGAAGGACAGGGGCTGGAAACACCATATATTTT. Complete variable domain (other parts from reference TRBV5-1 and TRBJ1-3): KAGVTQTPRYLIKTRGQQVTLSCSPISGHRSVSWYQQTPGQGLQFLFEYFSETQRNKGNFPGRFSGRQFSNSRSEMNVSTLELGDSALYLCASSGRTGAGNTIYFGEGSWLTVV.

V usage is TRBV30 and J usage is TRBJ1-2; the D is unclear. Between the trimmed V and J ends, which lost 6 bases and 2 bases, there was a span of 13 bases. The CDR3 is 13 amino acids. Germline V gene data show CDR1 as GTSNPN and CDR2 as SVGIG (reference sequence). CDR3 DNA sequence: TGTGCCTGCCTTGTTACGGAGAACTATGGCTACACCTTC. Its translation is CACLVTENYGYTF.

This rearrangement joins TRBV24-1 to TRBJ2-3; TRBD1 matches at 7 bases. The V segment lost 4 bases and the J segment 4 bases; nucleotides outside the gene matches: 4. CDR1 and CDR2 from the germline V gene are KGHDR and SFDVKD. The CDR3 loop spans 14 amino acids. CDR3 DNA: TGTGCCACCAGTGACCCCGGGACAGCAGATACGCAGTATTTT. Protein sequence: CATSDPGTADTQYF.